Listed below are T cell receptor beta chains from one sample, sequenced in a study of shared clonotypes between healthy human individuals. Repertoires were generated with immunoSEQ multiplex PCR, while TCRdb's copy carries only in-frame clones and drops some. The sample lists about 2.2 million clones, approximately 94% occurring once. The sequenced sample consisted of naive CD8+ T cells from PBMCs. The source is a man aged 18 to 30 in good health. Some clones in this sample may be carry-over from other donors' samples. The CDR3 runs from the conserved cysteine through the conserved F or W. D genes are given only for firm matches. Size values are once, few and many counts, or a class for expanded clones, and some rows have none.

>NA|TRBJ2-1|TRBV5-1|NA
TGCGCCAGCAGCTTGGTGAGAGAACAACACAATGAGCAGTTCTTC
CASSLVREQHNEQFF
>NA|TRBJ2-7|TRBV10-3|NA
TGTGCCATCGGAGGTTTCTACGAGCAGTACTTC
CAIGGFYEQYF
>NA|TRBJ1-1|TRBV6-5|NA
TGTGCCAGCAGTTACTCGGAGGGGCCGACTGAAGCTTTCTTT
CASSYSEGPTEAFF
>NA|TRBJ2-2|TRBV19|TRBD2
TGTGCCAGTAGAGCTAATAGCGGGAGAGCCCCCGGGGAGCTGTTTTTT
CASRANSGRAPGELFF
>NA|TRBJ2-7|TRBV4-1|NA
TGCGCCAGCAGCCAAGGGGCAGAAGCCTCCTACGAGCAGTACTTC
CASSQGAEASYEQYF
>NA|TRBJ1-5|TRBV6-1|NA
TGTGCCAGCAGTAGATACAGGGCGCGATTTCAGCCCCAGCATTTT
CASSRYRARFQPQHF
>NA|TRBJ2-7|TRBV5-6|NA
TGTGCCAGCAGCAGCCCCGGGACTTCCTACGAGCAGTACTTC
CASSSPGTSYEQYF
>NA|TRBJ2-7|TRBV29-1|NA
TGCAGCGTAGAAGACAGCTCCTACGAGCAGTACTTC
CSVEDSSYEQYF
>NA|TRBJ2-7|TRBV9|TRBD1
TGTGCCAGCAGCCGAAGGACAGGAAACCTCTACGAGCAGTACTTC
CASSRRTGNLYEQYF
>NA|TRBJ2-2|TRBV19|NA
TGTGCCAGCCTTAGCGGCCTGAACACCGGGGAGCTGTTTTTT
CASLSGLNTGELFF
>few|TRBJ2-4|TRBV19|NA
TGTGCCAGTAGTATGGACACAGCTCTCGGGGACATTCAGTACTTC
CASSMDTALGDIQYF
>NA|TRBJ2-5|TRBV7-8|NA
TGTGCCAGCAGCCGGCCGGGAGAGACCCAGTACTTC
CASSRPGETQYF
>NA|TRBJ2-1|TRBV19|NA
TGTGCCAGTAGTATAGCTGAGGGGTACAACAATGAGCAGTTCTTC
CASSIAEGYNNEQFF
>NA|TRBJ2-7|TRBV2|NA
TGTGCCAGCAGTGGAACAGAGATTGAATCCTACGAGCAGTACTTC
CASSGTEIESYEQYF
>NA|TRBJ1-2|TRBV28|TRBD1
TGTGCCAGCAGCCTCCGGGACAGCTATGGCTACACCTTC
CASSLRDSYGYTF
>NA|TRBJ2-5|TRBV28|TRBD1
TGTGCCAGCAGACTAAGTTGGGACAGGCAAGAGACCCAGTACTTC
CASRLSWDRQETQYF
>NA|TRBJ1-4|TRBV11-2|NA
TGTGCCAGAGGGCACCACCCCGGCGATGAAAAACTGTTTTTT
CARGHHPGDEKLFF
>NA|TRBJ2-7|TRBV28|NA
TGTGCCAGTAGAGGCGGAATAGCCCACTACGAGCAGTACTTC
CASRGGIAHYEQYF
>NA|TRBJ2-7|TRBV7-9|NA
TGTGCCAGCAGACAGACCTCCTACGAGCAGTACTTC
CASRQTSYEQYF
>NA|TRBJ1-1|TRBV28|TRBD1
TGTGCCAGCAGTCTACGACAGGGGGCGCTGGGCACTGAAGCTTTCTTT
CASSLRQGALGTEAFF
>NA|TRBJ2-7|TRBV28|TRBD1
TGTGCCAGCAGTCCAATATCGGACAGGGTTGAGTACTTC
CASSPISDRVEYF
>NA|TRBJ2-1|TRBV9|TRBD2
TGTGCCAGCAGCGCGACCGGGACTAGTAACAATGAGCAGTTCTTC
CASSATGTSNNEQFF
>NA|TRBJ2-7|TRBV10-3|NA
TGTGCCATCTCCCAGGGTAGTAACTACGAGCAGTACTTC
CAISQGSNYEQYF
>NA|TRBJ2-7|TRBV28|NA
TGTGCCAGCAGTGCAGGGGAGGGGGAGCAGTACTTC
CASSAGEGEQYF
>NA|TRBJ1-2|TRBV2|NA
TGTGCCAGCAGTGTAGGGGATCCGGATGGCTACACCTTC
CASSVGDPDGYTF
>NA|TRBJ1-4|TRBV28|NA
TGTGCCAGCAGCTATTGGGCCTCTGGCAACCACAATGAAAAACTGTTTTTT
CASSYWASGNHNEKLFF
>NA|TRBJ1-1|TRBV5-1|NA
TGCGCCAGCAGCTTGCTATTTGGTGTGGAGAACACTGAAGCTTTCTTT
CASSLLFGVENTEAFF
>NA|TRBJ1-1|TRBV5-1|NA
TGCGCCAGCAGCCCGGGAAGAACGGACAAAAACACTGAAGCTTTCTTT
CASSPGRTDKNTEAFF
>few|TRBJ1-1|TRBV5-6|NA
TGTGCCAGCAGCTTGCGTCAGTATGAAGCTTTCTTT
CASSLRQYEAFF
>NA|TRBJ2-2|TRBV27|NA
TGTGCCAGCAGGGATCGGAGACACATCAACACCGGGGAGCTGTTTTTT
CASRDRRHINTGELFF
>NA|TRBJ2-7|TRBV9|TRBD2
TGTGCCAGCAGCGCCCTAGCGGGAGGAGGCGAGCAGTACTTC
CASSALAGGGEQYF
>NA|TRBJ2-2|TRBV27|NA
TGTGCCAGCAGTTTCCTCCCTTGGGGGCCCGAATCGAACACCGGGGAGCTGTTTTTT
CASSFLPWGPESNTGELFF
>NA|TRBJ2-7|TRBV28|NA
TGTGCCAGCAGTCCGCCCCGACAGGTTTCCCACGAGCAGTACTTC
CASSPPRQVSHEQYF
>NA|TRBJ2-2|TRBV5-6|NA
TGTGCCAGCAGCTTCTCTGTCGGACTGAACACCGGGGAGCTGTTTTTT
CASSFSVGLNTGELFF
>NA|TRBJ2-1|TRBV9|TRBD2
TGTGCCAGCAGCGGGACTAGCGGTTACAATGAGCAGTTCTTC
CASSGTSGYNEQFF
>NA|TRBJ2-2|TRBV11-2|NA
TGTGCCAGCAGCCCAACCGGGGAGCTGTTTTTT
CASSPTGELFF
>NA|TRBJ1-5|TRBV19|NA
TGTGCCCCAATCCCGTCGGAGCCCCAGCATTTT
CAPIPSEPQHF
>NA|TRBJ2-5|TRBV7-9|TRBD2
TGTGCCAGCAGCAGTAGCAGCGGGAGGCCCCAAGAGACCCAGTACTTC
CASSSSSGRPQETQYF
>NA|TRBJ1-2|TRBV28|NA
TGTGCCAGCACCCTAACTTCGCGGGCGCCCGGCTACACCTTC
CASTLTSRAPGYTF
>NA|TRBJ1-2|TRBV27|NA
TGTGCCAGCAGTTTATCGGCTGGGGCAGCCGATGGCTACACCTTC
CASSLSAGAADGYTF
>NA|TRBJ2-7|TRBV11-2|TRBD2
TGTGCCAGCAGCTCGGGGACTAGCGGGACCTACGAGCAGTACTTC
CASSSGTSGTYEQYF
>NA|TRBJ2-3|TRBV4-2|NA
TGTGCCAGCAGCCAAGCTGGTACATTTAGCACAGATACGCAGTATTTT
CASSQAGTFSTDTQYF
>NA|TRBJ2-3|TRBV28|TRBD2
TGTGCCAGCAGTTTAGTTGCGGGAGGGCGAGGCACAGATACGCAGTATTTT
CASSLVAGGRGTDTQYF
>once|TRBJ2-7|TRBV6-6|NA
TGTGCCAGCAGTTACGAGCCGACAGGAATCTACGAGCAGTACTTC
CASSYEPTGIYEQYF
>NA|TRBJ2-7|TRBV6-5|NA
TGTGCCAGCAGTTACGCAGGGGACCCCTACGAGCAGTACTTC
CASSYAGDPYEQYF
>NA|TRBJ2-7|TRBV5-1|TRBD1
TGCGCCAGCAGCCCGAACAGGGGACCGGGTCCCTACGAGCAGTACTTC
CASSPNRGPGPYEQYF
>NA|TRBJ2-7|TRBV27|NA
TGTGCCAGCAGCACCGGACCGTTCTACGAGCAGTACTTC
CASSTGPFYEQYF
>NA|TRBJ2-1|TRBV9|NA
TGTGCCAGCAGCGTAGGGGGGCTAGGGGAGCAGTTCTTC
CASSVGGLGEQFF
>NA|TRBJ2-6|TRBV30|NA
TGTGCCTTTACCCGGGTCTCTGGGGCCAACGTCCTGACTTTC
CAFTRVSGANVLTF
>NA|TRBJ1-5|TRBV11-2|NA
TGTGCCAGCAGCTTAAGAGGCAATCAGCCCCAGCATTTT
CASSLRGNQPQHF
>once|TRBJ2-1|TRBV28|TRBD1
TGTGCCAGCGGACAGGGGGTGGGAGTGGGGTACAATGAGCAGTTCTTC
CASGQGVGVGYNEQFF
>NA|TRBJ2-7|TRBV29-1|NA
TGCAGCGTTATTTTGCCGGAGTTGACCTACGAGCAGTACTTC
CSVILPELTYEQYF
>once|TRBJ2-1|TRBV19|NA
TGTGCCAGTAGCTCCGGCGGTGAGCAGTTCTTC
CASSSGGEQFF
>once|TRBJ1-2|TRBV6-5|TRBD1
TGTGCCAGCAGTCAGACAGGGTCGGACTACACCTTC
CASSQTGSDYTF
>NA|TRBJ1-4|TRBV6-1|NA
TGTGCCAGCAGATACATTTGGGGAACTAATGAAAAACTGTTTTTT
CASRYIWGTNEKLFF
>NA|TRBJ1-3|TRBV11-2|TRBD1
TGTGCCAGCAGCCTAACATCCCCCGACAGGGTGTTTGGAAACACCATATATTTT
CASSLTSPDRVFGNTIYF
>NA|TRBJ2-1|TRBV7-9|TRBD2
TGTGCCAGCAGCTCTCCACTGGGGGGGATCAATGAGCAGTTCTTC
CASSSPLGGINEQFF
>NA|TRBJ1-2|TRBV2|NA
TGTGCCAGCATCCCCGATCTCGGCTATGGCTACACCTTC
CASIPDLGYGYTF
>NA|TRBJ1-2|TRBV27|NA
TGTGCCAGCAGTCAAAACCCCCGGGGGGCGGGCTACACCTTC
CASSQNPRGAGYTF
>NA|TRBJ2-7|TRBV28|NA
TGTGCCAGCAGCCTGGGGCACAGGTGGGCGGGGGAGCAGTACTTC
CASSLGHRWAGEQYF